This T cell receptor beta chain was profiled in a study of T-cell memory formation after mild COVID-19. Study-level findings and limits: CD4+ clones that contracted lay mainly in CM and EM; CD8+ ones lay in EMRA. Among clones contracting day 15 to 85, CD4/CD8 was balanced, whereas later expanders leaned CD4+.

A single record per CDR3 protein comes from TCRdb applying MiXCR to the 5' RACE reads. The sample lists about 140,000 distinct CDR3 sequences, around 15% occurring once. Per the germline V gene, CDR1 is MNHEY and CDR2 is SVGAGI. The CDR3 covers 19 residues. V gave up 2 bases and J gave up 7 bases; unmatched junction bases: 18. On this clonotype itself: What it binds is unknown.

J is TRBJ2-1 and V is TRBV6-5; 9 bases match TRBD2. Sequencing input: PBMCs or a T cell subset sorted from them (not recorded which). The receptor was derived from an adult woman who had mild COVID-19 (a few samples of this study predate the infection). Cell type and time point are not known. CDR3 bases: TGTGCCAGCAGTTACGGGCGAGCGGGAGGCCGGGGTTCATGGAATGAGCAGTTCTTC. This gives the protein CASSYGRAGGRGSWNEQFF.